The next 30 T cell receptor beta chains were all read from a single sample in a study of blood T cell repertoires in COVID-19 (dated by TCRdb to between 2020 and 2021). The library was generated by the immunoSEQ multiplex PCR assay. TCRdb took this table from immuneACCESS and kept in-frame rearrangements with V and J called. Such tables lack part of the clones; where checked against another copy, unresolved V genes explain under half of the gap, and the rest is unexplained. The sample yields about 200,000 clones; about 76% were counted once. Jointly, the top ten make up around 5.9% of the sample. Input material: peripheral blood. The source of these receptors is a middle-aged woman with COVID-19, enrolled during active disease.

V usage is TRBV11-2 and J usage is TRBJ2-5; 7 bases align to TRBD1. CDR3 size: 13 residues. CDR1 is SGHAT and CDR2 is FQNNGV in the germline V gene. Trimming cost V 5 bases and J 5 bases; bases outside gene matches: 5. The CDR3 loop is CASSPTGTETQYF. CDR3 DNA sequence: TGTGCCAGCAGCCCGACAGGGACGGAGACCCAGTACTTC.

This rearrangement joins TRBV4-2 to TRBJ2-5; no definite D call. Germline V gene data show CDR1 as LGHNA and CDR2 as YNFKEQ. The CDR3 contains 13 residues. Trimming removed 4 bases from V and 4 bases from J, with 10 bases in between. The CDR3 loop is CASSLAARETQYF. The CDR3 nucleotides are TGTGCCAGCAGCCTGGCTGCCCGAGAGACCCAGTACTTC.

The chain joins TRBV19 to TRBJ2-7, with 7 bases aligning to TRBD1. Looked up from germline, CDR1 is LNHDA and CDR2 is SQIVND (reference sequence). Losses at the gene ends were 8 bases for V and 6 bases for J; bases not matched to a gene: 13. The CDR3 is made up of 14 amino acids. This chain's CDR3 is CASGDRDPKAEQYF. CDR3 nucleotide sequence: TGTGCCAGTGGCGACAGGGATCCGAAGGCCGAGCAGTACTTC. Supplemented by reference TRBV19 and TRBJ2-7, the full variable domain reads DGGITQSPKYLFRKEGQNVTLSCEQNLNHDAMYWYRQDPGQGLRLIYYSQIVNDFQKGDIAEGYSVSREKKESFPLTVTSAQKNPTAFYLCASGDRDPKAEQYFGPGTRLTVT.

The V gene is TRBV18, the J gene TRBJ1-1, with a possible D match to TRBD1 (5 bases). CDR3 length: 15 amino acids. CDR1 KGHSH and CDR2 LQKENI come from the germline V gene. V was shortened by 3 bases and J by 0 bases, with 11 bases between the two germline ends. The DNA for the CDR3 is TGTGCCAGCTCACCCCAGCAGGGCTTGAACACTGAAGCTTTCTTT. It yields the protein CASSPQQGLNTEAFF.

The J gene is TRBJ1-2, the V gene TRBV12-3 or TRBV12-4; D perhaps matches TRBD1 (5 bases). V was clipped by 6 bases and J by 8 bases, with 16 bases between them. The CDR3 consists of 13 residues. The CDR3 spells CASRQGRMKGYTF. CDR3 bases: TGTGCCAGCAGGCAGGGTCGTATGAAAGGCTACACCTTC.

The J gene is TRBJ2-7, the V gene TRBV4-2; no clear D. Trimming shortened V by 0 bases and J by 3 bases, and 6 bases separated the two germline ends. The CDR3 totals 13 residues. Per germline, CDR1 LGHNA and CDR2 YNFKEQ. The CDR3 is CASSQDLLYEQYF. The CDR3 coding sequence is TGTGCCAGCAGCCAAGATCTTCTCTACGAGCAGTACTTC.

The chain carries TRBV9 and TRBJ2-3, with TRBD2 as a possible D gene (5 bases). Trimming cost V 0 bases and J 10 bases, with 15 bases left between them. The germline gives CDR1 SGDLS, CDR2 YYNGEE. This CDR3 contains 14 residues. The CDR3 spells CASSVAGTSRAQYF. The CDR3 bases are TGTGCCAGCAGCGTAGCAGGCACCTCGAGGGCGCAGTATTTT. The whole variable domain, filled in from reference TRBV9 and TRBJ2-3, reads DSGVTQTPKHLITATGQRVTLRCSPRSGDLSVYWYQQSLDQGLQFLIQYYNGEERAKGNILERFSAQQFPDLHSELNLSSLELGDSALYFCASSVAGTSRAQYFGPGTRLTVL.

V gene TRBV10-1 combines with J gene TRBJ2-1; a possible D gene is TRBD2 (6 bases). This CDR3 region has 13 residues. V lost 5 bases and J 10 bases, leaving 15 bases between the germline ends. Germline-derived CDR1 and CDR2 are WNHNN and SYGVQD (reference sequence). In DNA form, the CDR3 reads TGCGCCAGCAGTCCCCTCACGGGGGTGGAGCAGTTCTTC. Residues: CASSPLTGVEQFF.

The V call is TRBV4-2, the J call TRBJ2-5; a weak D match, TRBD1 (6 bases). With 0 bases removed from V and 13 bases from J, the gap between germline ends came to 15 bases. CDR1 is LGHNA, CDR2 YNFKEQ, per germline. The CDR3 totals 13 residues. CDR3 bases: TGTGCCAGCAGCCAAGAGTACACAGGGTGGCGGTACTTC. It codes for CASSQEYTGWRYF.

The chain links TRBV4-1 to TRBJ2-3; TRBD2 aligns across 9 bases. This CDR3 region has 15 residues. The trim removed 2 bases at V and 9 bases at J, leaving 9 bases unmatched. Germline V gene data show CDR1 as MGHRA and CDR2 as YSYEKL. In DNA form, the CDR3 reads TGCGCCAGCAGCCAACCGACCGCTAGCGGGGAGACGCAGTATTTT. This sequence encodes CASSQPTASGETQYF.

V is TRBV27 and J is TRBJ1-6, with D tentatively TRBD1 (6 bases). With 5 bases removed from V and 4 bases from J, the gap between germline ends came to 12 bases. CDR3 length: 15 residues. The germline V gene encodes CDR1 MNHEY and CDR2 SMNVEV (reference sequence). The CDR3 sequence: CASSRGGNYNSPLHF. For the CDR3, the DNA is TGTGCCAGCAGTAGGGGGGGGAATTATAATTCACCCCTCCACTTT.

This clone was observed a few times. The chain couples TRBV5-6 to TRBJ1-2; D uncertain. The ends were cut back, 0 bases at V and 0 bases at J, with 9 bases in the middle. The CDR3 is 15 amino acids. Germline loops: CDR1 SGHDT, CDR2 YYEEEE. CDR3 sequence (DNA): TGTGCCAGCAGCTTGGCAGGCCAAACTAACTATGGCTACACCTTC. This translates into CASSLAGQTNYGYTF.

The chain has TRBV7-9 and TRBJ1-4; TRBD1 aligns across 10 bases. Germline trimming cut 8 bases from V and 6 bases from J; bases unmatched to any gene: 3. This CDR3 spans 13 amino acids. From germline, CDR1 is SEHNR and CDR2 FQNEAQ (reference sequence). CDR3 loop: CASQGTGDEKLFF. DNA for the CDR3: TGTGCCAGCCAAGGGACAGGGGATGAAAAACTGTTTTTT.

This chain connects TRBV5-1 to TRBJ2-7, with TRBD1 matching 7 bases. Losses at the gene ends were 1 base for V and 5 bases for J; bases not matched to a gene: 6. The CDR3 has 14 residues. Germline assignment: CDR1 SGHRS and CDR2 YFSETQ. The CDR3 DNA is TGCGCCAGCAGCTTGATTTCGCAGGGGGACGAGCAGTACTTC. This encodes CASSLISQGDEQYF.

J is TRBJ1-1 and V is TRBV9; 8 bases match TRBD1. Trimming took 1 base from V and 4 from J; bases not matched to a gene: 12. CDR3 length: 17 amino acids. Germline V lookup: CDR1 SGDLS, CDR2 YYNGEE. This chain's CDR3 is CASSVTGGPASGTEAFF. The CDR3 nucleotides read TGTGCCAGCAGCGTAACAGGGGGACCCGCCTCTGGCACTGAAGCTTTCTTT.

The chain couples TRBV11-3 to TRBJ2-2, with D possibly TRBD2 on 5 matching bases. V lost 0 bases to trimming and J lost 7 bases, with 6 bases between them. CDR3 length: 13 amino acids. CDR1 is SGHNT, CDR2 YENEEA, per germline. This chain's CDR3 is CASSLDGLGELFF. DNA for the CDR3: TGTGCCAGCAGCTTAGATGGACTCGGGGAGCTGTTTTTT.

The chain combines TRBV18 with TRBJ2-7; 7 nucleotides align to TRBD2. Germline lookup yields CDR1 KGHSH and CDR2 LQKENI. Trimming removed 3 bases from V and 2 bases from J; junction bases left unmatched: 10. The CDR3 has 16 residues. The CDR3, as DNA: TGTGCCAGCTCACCCCCTTTACTAGCGTCCACCTACGAGCAGTACTTC. Amino acids: CASSPPLLASTYEQYF.

The chain has TRBV6-1 and TRBJ1-2; 8 bases map to TRBD1. The germline V gene has CDR1 MNHNS and CDR2 SASEGT. After removal of 3 bases from V and 7 bases from J, the junction contained 7 bases not matched to a gene. This CDR3 is 14 amino acids long. As DNA, the CDR3 is TGTGCCAGCAGTGAGCAGGGGGCAATATTTGGCTACACCTTC. Its protein is CASSEQGAIFGYTF.

V is TRBV6-5 and J is TRBJ2-1, with 9 bases that match TRBD2. Germline V lookup: CDR1 MNHEY, CDR2 SVGAGI. The trim removed 5 bases at V and 8 bases at J, leaving 10 bases unmatched. CDR3 length: 15 amino acids. In nucleotides, the CDR3 is TGTGCCAGCAGTACGACTACGGGACTAGCACATGAGCAGTTCTTC. Translation: CASSTTTGLAHEQFF.

V usage is TRBV15 and J usage is TRBJ2-3; D ambiguous. CDR1 and CDR2 from the germline V gene are LNHNV and YYDKDF (reference sequence). Deletions cut 0 bases from V and 4 bases from J, with 5 bases between. CDR3 length equals 13 residues. The CDR3: CATSRDIADTQYF. The CDR3 coding sequence is TGTGCCACCAGCAGAGATATCGCAGATACGCAGTATTTT.

This clone was seen repeatedly, ten times or more. The chain carries TRBV4-2 and TRBJ1-4, with a weak D call TRBD1 (6 bases). From germline, CDR1 is LGHNA and CDR2 YNFKEQ. Deletions cut 1 base from V and 0 bases from J, with 12 bases between. This CDR3 region has 17 residues. The CDR3, as DNA: TGTGCCAGCAGCCAAGCACACAGGGCCTCAACTAATGAAAAACTGTTTTTT. Translating it yields CASSQAHRASTNEKLFF.

The rearrangement links TRBV10-3 to TRBJ2-3; 11 bases are a match to TRBD2. CDR3 length: 14 amino acids. Per the germline V gene, CDR1 is ENHRY and CDR2 is SYGVKD. J lost 5 bases, V lost 11 bases, and 9 bases had no gene match. CDR3 nucleotides: TGTGCCGTTGAAGACGGGACTAGCGGAGATACGCAGTATTTT. Encoded protein: CAVEDGTSGDTQYF.

The chain is built from TRBV9 and TRBJ2-1; 8 nucleotides match TRBD1. V lost 4 bases, J lost 9 bases, and 12 bases stayed unmatched. CDR3 size: 15 residues. In germline, CDR1 is SGDLS, CDR2 YYNGEE. In DNA form, the CDR3 reads TGTGCCAGCAGCCCCCCCTTCGGGACAGGCAGTGAGCAGTTCTTC. Translating gives CASSPPFGTGSEQFF.

The chain employs TRBV3-1 (or the pseudogene TRBV3-2) and TRBJ2-7; maybe TRBD2 (5 bases). The V end lost 1 base, the J end lost 1 base, and 14 bases lay between the germline ends. Per the germline V gene, CDR1 is LGHDT and CDR2 is YNNKEL (reference sequence). This CDR3 has 16 residues. The CDR3: CASSQAGGRSSYEQYF. CDR3 sequence (DNA): TGTGCCAGCAGCCAAGCGGGCGGGCGATCTTCCTACGAGCAGTACTTC.

This clone was counted only a few times. This chain links TRBV7-9 with TRBJ1-1; 7 bases agree with TRBD1. Germline V gene sequence: CDR1 SEHNR, CDR2 FQNEAQ (reference sequence). Trimming removed 6 bases from V and 0 bases from J; junction bases left unmatched: 4. The CDR3 extends over 14 amino acids. The CDR3 is CASRETGMNTEAFF. As DNA, the CDR3 is TGTGCCAGCAGGGAGACAGGGATGAACACTGAAGCTTTCTTT.

The chain recombines TRBV6-5 with TRBJ2-7, with 7 bases that match TRBD2. In germline, CDR1 is MNHEY, CDR2 SVGAGI. The CDR3 runs 15 residues. Trimming removed 7 bases from V and 4 bases from J; junction bases left unmatched: 13. Here the CDR3 reads CASNPLAVKGYEQYF. CDR3 in DNA: TGTGCCAGCAACCCGCTAGCGGTTAAGGGGTACGAGCAGTACTTC.

A few counts support this clone. V usage is TRBV4-2 and J usage is TRBJ2-2; TRBD2 aligns across 7 bases. CDR3 length equals 17 residues. Germline assignment: CDR1 LGHNA and CDR2 YNFKEQ. V lost 1 base to trimming and J lost 6 bases; unmatched junction nucleotides: 11. The CDR3 DNA reads TGTGCCAGCAGCCAAGGATCGAGACTAGCAAGGTCCGGGGAGCTGTTTTTT. It translates to CASSQGSRLARSGELFF.

The chain combines TRBV7-9 with TRBJ1-6; D is unclear. Trimming took off 6 bases at V and 9 bases at J, with 9 bases between the two ends. The CDR3 runs 12 residues. CDR1 SEHNR and CDR2 FQNEAQ come from the germline V gene (reference sequence). CDR3 DNA sequence: TGTGCCAGCAGATCCCTCGGTTCACCCCTCCACTTT. It specifies CASRSLGSPLHF.

J is TRBJ1-2 and V is TRBV6-4, with no clear D. The CDR3 extends over 13 amino acids. Germline V gives CDR1 MRHNA, CDR2 SNTAGT. Trimming stripped 5 bases from V and 4 bases from J, with 11 bases between. The CDR3 loop is CASSQQDSYGYTF. CDR3 DNA sequence: TGTGCCAGCAGTCAGCAGGATTCCTATGGCTACACCTTC.

V usage is TRBV4-1 and J usage is TRBJ1-6; possible D gene TRBD1, 6 bases. V gave up 4 bases and J gave up 5 bases, with 9 bases separating them. The CDR3 is 14 residues long. CDR1 and CDR2 from the germline V gene are MGHRA and YSYEKL. The CDR3 region is CASSLQGNNSPLHF. The CDR3 DNA reads as TGCGCCAGCAGCCTACAGGGTAATAATTCACCCCTCCACTTT.